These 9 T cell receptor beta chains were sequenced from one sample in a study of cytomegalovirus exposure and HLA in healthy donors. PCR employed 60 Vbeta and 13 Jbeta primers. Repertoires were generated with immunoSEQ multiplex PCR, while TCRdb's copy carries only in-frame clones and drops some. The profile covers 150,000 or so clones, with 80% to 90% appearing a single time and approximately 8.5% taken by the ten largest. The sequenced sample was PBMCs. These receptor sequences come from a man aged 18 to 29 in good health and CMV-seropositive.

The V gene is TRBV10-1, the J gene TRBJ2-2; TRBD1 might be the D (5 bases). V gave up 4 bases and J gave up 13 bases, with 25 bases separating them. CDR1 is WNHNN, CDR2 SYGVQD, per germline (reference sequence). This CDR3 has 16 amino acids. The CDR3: CASSVGSRAVRLGLFF. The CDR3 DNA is TGCGCCAGCAGTGTGGGTAGCAGGGCTGTTAGGTTGGGGCTGTTTTTT.

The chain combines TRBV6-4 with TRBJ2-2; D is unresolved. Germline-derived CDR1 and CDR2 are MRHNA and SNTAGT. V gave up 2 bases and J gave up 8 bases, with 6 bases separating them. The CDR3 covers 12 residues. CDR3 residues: CASSDMAGELFF. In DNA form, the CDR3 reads TGTGCCAGCAGTGACATGGCAGGGGAGCTGTTTTTT.

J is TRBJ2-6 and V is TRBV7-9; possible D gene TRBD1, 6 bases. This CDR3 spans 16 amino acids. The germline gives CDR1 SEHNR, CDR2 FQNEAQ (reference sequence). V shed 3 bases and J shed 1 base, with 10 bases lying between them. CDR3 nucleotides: TGTGCCAGCAGCTTTGCAACAGGGTCTGGGGCCAACGTCCTGACTTTC. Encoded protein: CASSFATGSGANVLTF.

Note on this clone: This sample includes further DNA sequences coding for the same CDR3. CDR3 protein: CASSLGTGSGNTIYF. The CDR3 DNA sequence: TGCGCCAGCAGCCTGGGGACAGGGTCCGGAAACACCATATATTTT. The V and J genes are TRBV5-1 and TRBJ1-3, with 9 bases fitting TRBD1. The CDR3 is made up of 15 amino acids. The V segment lost 4 bases and the J segment 4 bases; nucleotides outside the gene matches: 6. The germline gives CDR1 SGHRS, CDR2 YFSETQ.

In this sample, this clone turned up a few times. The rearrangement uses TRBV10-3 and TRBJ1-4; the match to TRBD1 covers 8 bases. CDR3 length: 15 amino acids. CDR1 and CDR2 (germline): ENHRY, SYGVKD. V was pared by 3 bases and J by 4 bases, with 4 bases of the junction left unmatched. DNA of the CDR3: TGTGCCATCAGTGAACAGGGGGTGGATAATGAAAAACTGTTTTTT. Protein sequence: CAISEQGVDNEKLFF.

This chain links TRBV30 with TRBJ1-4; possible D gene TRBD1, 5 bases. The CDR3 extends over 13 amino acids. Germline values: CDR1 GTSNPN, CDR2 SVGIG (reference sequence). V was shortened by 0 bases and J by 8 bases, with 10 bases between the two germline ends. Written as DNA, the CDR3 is TGTGCCTGGAGTGTACCGGGGGGAGAAAAACTGTTTTTT. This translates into CAWSVPGGEKLFF.

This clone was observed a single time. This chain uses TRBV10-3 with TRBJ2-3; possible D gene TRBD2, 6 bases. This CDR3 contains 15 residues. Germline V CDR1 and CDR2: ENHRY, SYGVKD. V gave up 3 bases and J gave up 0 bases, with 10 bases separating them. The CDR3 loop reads CAISDPAGSTDTQYF. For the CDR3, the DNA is TGTGCCATCAGTGACCCGGCGGGGAGCACAGATACGCAGTATTTT.

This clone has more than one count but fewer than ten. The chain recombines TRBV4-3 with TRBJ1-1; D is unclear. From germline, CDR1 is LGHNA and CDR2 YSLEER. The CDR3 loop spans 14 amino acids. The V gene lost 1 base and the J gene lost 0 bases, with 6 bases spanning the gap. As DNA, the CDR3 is TGCGCCAGCAGCCAAGCAATTCTGAACACTGAAGCTTTCTTT. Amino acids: CASSQAILNTEAFF.

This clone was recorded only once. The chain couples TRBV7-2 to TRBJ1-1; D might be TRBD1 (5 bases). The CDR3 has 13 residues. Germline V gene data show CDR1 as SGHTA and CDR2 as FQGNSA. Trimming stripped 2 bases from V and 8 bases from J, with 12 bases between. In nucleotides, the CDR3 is TGTGCCAGCAGCTTAAATCAGGGAAGGGAAGCTTTCTTT. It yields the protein CASSLNQGREAFF.